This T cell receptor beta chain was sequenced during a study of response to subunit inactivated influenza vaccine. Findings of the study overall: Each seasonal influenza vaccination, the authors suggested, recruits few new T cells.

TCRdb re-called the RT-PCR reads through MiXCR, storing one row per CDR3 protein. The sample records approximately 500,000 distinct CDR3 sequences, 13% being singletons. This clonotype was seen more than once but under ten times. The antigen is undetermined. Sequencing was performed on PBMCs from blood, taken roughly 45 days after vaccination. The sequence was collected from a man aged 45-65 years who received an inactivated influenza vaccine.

Here the CDR3 reads CASSQEVRKIGELFF. CDR3 DNA sequence: TGTGCCAGCAGCCAAGAAGTACGTAAGATCGGGGAGCTGTTTTTT. This chain connects TRBV4-2 to TRBJ2-2, with D hard to call. This CDR3 region has 15 residues. V was pared by 0 bases and J by 7 bases, with 12 bases between. CDR1 and CDR2 (germline): LGHNA, YNFKEQ.